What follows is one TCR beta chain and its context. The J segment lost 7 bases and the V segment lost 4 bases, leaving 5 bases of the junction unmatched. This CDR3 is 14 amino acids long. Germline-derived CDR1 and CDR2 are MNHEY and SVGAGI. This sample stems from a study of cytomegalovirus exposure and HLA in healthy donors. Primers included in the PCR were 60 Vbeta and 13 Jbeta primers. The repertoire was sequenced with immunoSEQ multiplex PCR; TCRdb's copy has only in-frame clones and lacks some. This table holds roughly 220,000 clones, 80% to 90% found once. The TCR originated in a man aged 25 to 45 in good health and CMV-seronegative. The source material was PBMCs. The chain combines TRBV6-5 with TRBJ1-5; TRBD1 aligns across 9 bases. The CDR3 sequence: CASSLGQGMQPQHF. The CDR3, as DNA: TGTGCCAGCAGTTTGGGACAGGGAATGCAGCCCCAGCATTTT.